The source of this T cell receptor beta chain is a study of T cell changes during pregnancy in multiple sclerosis. Here immunoSEQ multiplex PCR was the method, and the copy in TCRdb shows in-frame clones only, minus some. This sample has 25,000 to 30,000 clones; roughly 89% occur once, and the top ten carry 0.45% to 0.6%. V was trimmed by 0 bases and J by 1 base, leaving 7 bases between them. The CDR3 loop spans 15 amino acids. Germline CDR1 reads SGHRS; CDR2 reads YFSETQ. The material sequenced was CD4+ T cells from peripheral blood mononuclear cells, taken in the first trimester of pregnancy. The chain employs TRBV5-1 and TRBJ2-2; D gene uncertain. The receptor was derived from a female donor in good health, enrolled as a control in a pregnancy study. The CDR3 nucleotides read TGCGCCAGCAGCTTGGGACACCAGAACACCGGGGAGCTGTTTTTT. Translated: CASSLGHQNTGELFF.